This entry features one T cell receptor (beta chain) sequence. This CDR3 has 16 residues. Trimming at V came to 4 bases and at J to 6 bases, leaving 7 bases not matched to a gene. The germline gives CDR1 LNHDA, CDR2 SQIVND (reference sequence). These data come from a study of OX40 agonist ivuxolimab in advanced cancers. Measured with immunoSEQ multiplex PCR; TCRdb has only the in-frame clones, and not every one. Of 60,000 to 100,000 clones listed, about nine tenths are singletons. The TCR was taken from an adult with an advanced solid tumor such as melanoma, head and neck, liver or kidney cancer. The rearrangement joins TRBV19 to TRBJ1-4; 11 bases align to TRBD1. Sequenced here: CD4+ or CD8+ T cells sorted from blood, sampled in a trial of the OX40 agonist ivuxolimab. CDR3 nucleotide sequence: TGTGCCAGTAGTAATCTACCGGGACAGGGGGATGAAAAACTGTTTTTT. Translating gives CASSNLPGQGDEKLFF.